This record looks at one TCR beta chain sequence and its context. The antigen remains unidentified. These data originate in a study of shared clonotypes between healthy human individuals. Study results and caveats: It was anticipated that sequencing depth would influence how many clonotypes donors shared. Researchers sampled blood only, noting tissue repertoires likely differ.

Participating donors were healthy, HIV-negative adults free of recent acute infections or vaccinations. Assay used: immunoSEQ multiplex PCR; TCRdb lists only in-frame clones, some missing. The sample shows 2 million to 2.5 million clones, more than 90% of them seen only once. This CDR3 spans 16 amino acids. Germline V gene sequence: CDR1 MNHEY, CDR2 SVGAGI. With 3 bases clipped from V and 4 bases from J, the junction kept 11 bases outside the gene matches. This clonotype was sampled from a man aged 18 to 29 in good health. The sample was naive CD4+ T cells sorted from blood. Subset specified: CD45RA+ positively selected. The chain couples TRBV6-5 to TRBJ1-2; 7 nucleotides line up with TRBD1. The CDR3 DNA sequence: TGTGCCAGCAGTTATGTAAGGGGGCGAGAGACCTATGGCTACACCTTC. Its protein product is CASSYVRGRETYGYTF.